This T cell receptor beta chain is drawn from a study of blood T cell repertoires in COVID-19. On the study more broadly: From the United States, Italy and Spain came samples of acute and convalescent COVID-19. The cDNA or gDNA used as material had been derived from T cells, B-cell-depleted T cells, or PBMCs.

Source study methods: Reference gene primer amplification yielded estimated nucleated cell counts. Libraries were prepared by immunoSEQ multiplex PCR; TCRdb keeps only in-frame clonotypes and omits some of them. The V and J calls and clone size are taken from that table; D and trimming were inferred from the DNA. The sample comprises under 150,000 clones, approximately 86% of which are singletons, and about 17% rests with the top ten. The sample holds many counts of this clone. Germline CDR1 reads SNHLY; CDR2 reads FYNNEI. The CDR3 extends over 17 amino acids. J lost 1 base, V lost 4 bases, and 5 bases had no gene match.

The V gene is TRBV2, the J gene TRBJ2-5; 14 bases line up with TRBD2. The sequence derives from a woman between 50 and 59 years old who had recovered from COVID-19. Sequencing was carried out using peripheral blood. The chain's CDR3 is CASSVGLAGGGQETQYF. CDR3 sequence (DNA): TGTGCCAGCAGTGTAGGACTAGCGGGGGGTGGCCAAGAGACCCAGTACTTC.